The T cell receptor (beta chain) under discussion was sequenced for a study of T-cell reconstitution after alpha-beta-depleted transplantation in children. This clonotype was picked up a small number of times. Its specificity is unknown. Points from the study as a whole: T-cell counts and diversity at one year following transplant were attributed mainly to newly produced T cells. Reports say that about two months after transplant, the alpha-beta T cells came out of several hundred graft clones that had expanded. High day-60 TCRbeta diversity in some patients came from surviving recipient T cells and thymic progenitors.

The CDR3 is 17 amino acids. V was clipped by 5 bases and J by 5 bases; unmatched bases: 17. Germline V gene sequence: CDR1 LGHDT, CDR2 YNNKEL (reference sequence). Preparation of the TCRbeta library involved a method that used unique molecular identifiers. One entry per CDR3 protein, called by TCRdb with MiXCR from the PCR reads. The data contain roughly 490,000 distinct CDR3 sequences, roughly 10% of them singletons. The J gene is TRBJ1-1, the V gene TRBV3-1, with TRBD1 matching 7 bases. The specimen was PBMCs, mostly from graft donor cells, collected 180 days after TCRalphabeta/CD19-depleted stem cell transplant. This clonotype originated in a female patient aged 2-15 years who had a stem cell transplant for aplastic anemia, so the T cells may come from the graft donor. Here the CDR3 DNA reads TGTGCCAGCAGCAGCGAACTGACAGGGATCGGGTTAACTGAAGCTTTCTTT. Protein: CASSSELTGIGLTEAFF.